This is a list of T cell receptor beta chains from one sample in a study of regulatory T cells in long-lasting Graves disease. In TCRdb, the multiplex PCR reads were re-called with MiXCR into one record per CDR3 protein. The sample yields about 530,000 distinct CDR3 sequences, about 16% seen once. This sample also appeared in a second study, on T cells in Graves' hyperthyroidism and ophthalmopathy.

The sample here was peripheral blood mononuclear cells (PBMCs), taken at new diagnosis, from a patient treated with antithyroid drugs. These receptors were obtained from a woman aged 35-60 years with Graves disease. Both conserved end residues are part of each CDR3. The D gene is left open where the match is weak. Only some rows state a clone size, as once, few, many or a class for expanded clones.

clone_size: many; j_call: TRBJ1-5; d_call: -; v_call: TRBV30; cdr3_aa: CAWSVFTVDQPQHF; cdr3_nt: TGTGCCTGGAGTGTATTCACAGTCGATCAGCCCCAGCATTTT
clone_size: many; j_call: TRBJ2-3; d_call: -; v_call: TRBV5-1; cdr3_aa: CASRLWGAADTQYF; cdr3_nt: TGCGCCAGCAGGCTGTGGGGGGCGGCAGATACGCAGTATTTT
clone_size: many; j_call: TRBJ2-5; d_call: -; v_call: TRBV3-1; cdr3_aa: CASSQWGAETQYF; cdr3_nt: TGTGCCAGCAGCCAGTGGGGGGCCGAGACCCAGTACTTC
clone_size: -; j_call: TRBJ2-1; d_call: -; v_call: TRBV7-2; cdr3_aa: CASSSYNNEQFF; cdr3_nt: TGTGCCAGCAGCTCCTACAACAATGAGCAGTTCTTC
clone_size: -; j_call: TRBJ2-2; d_call: TRBD1; v_call: TRBV6-1; cdr3_aa: CASRAGTGGTGELFF; cdr3_nt: TGTGCCAGCAGGGCCGGGACAGGGGGCACCGGGGAGCTGTTTTTT
clone_size: -; j_call: TRBJ2-1; d_call: TRBD1; v_call: TRBV11-2; cdr3_aa: CASSLAVGQGYNEQFF; cdr3_nt: TGTGCCAGCAGCTTAGCGGTTGGACAGGGGTACAATGAGCAGTTCTTC
clone_size: once; j_call: TRBJ1-5; d_call: -; v_call: TRBV19; cdr3_aa: CASSRARGQTNQPQHF; cdr3_nt: TGTGCCAGTAGTAGGGCGAGGGGCCAGACCAATCAGCCCCAGCATTTT
clone_size: many; j_call: TRBJ1-3; d_call: -; v_call: TRBV7-6; cdr3_aa: CASSSTGNTIYF; cdr3_nt: TGTGCCAGCAGCAGCACTGGAAACACCATATATTTT
clone_size: -; j_call: TRBJ2-7; d_call: TRBD1; v_call: TRBV30; cdr3_aa: CAWSEGTGYEQYF; cdr3_nt: TGTGCCTGGAGTGAGGGGACAGGGTACGAGCAGTACTTC
clone_size: once; j_call: TRBJ2-7; d_call: -; v_call: TRBV7-8; cdr3_aa: CASSQKGVDEQYF; cdr3_nt: TGTGCCAGCAGCCAAAAGGGAGTGGACGAGCAGTACTTC
clone_size: -; j_call: TRBJ1-5; d_call: TRBD1; v_call: TRBV3-1; cdr3_aa: CASSPGDRVIGQPQHF; cdr3_nt: TGTGCCAGCAGCCCAGGGGACAGGGTAATTGGTCAGCCCCAGCATTTT
clone_size: many; j_call: TRBJ2-3; d_call: TRBD2; v_call: TRBV6-1; cdr3_aa: CASSPVSSGGGDTQYF; cdr3_nt: TGTGCCAGCAGTCCCGTTTCCAGCGGGGGAGGAGATACGCAGTATTTT
clone_size: many; j_call: TRBJ2-7; d_call: -; v_call: TRBV7-2; cdr3_aa: CASSLWRRGFRHEQYF; cdr3_nt: TGTGCCAGCAGCTTATGGAGGAGGGGCTTCCGCCACGAGCAGTACTTC
clone_size: many; j_call: TRBJ2-5; d_call: -; v_call: TRBV11-2; cdr3_aa: CASSPLPGGGGETQYF; cdr3_nt: TGTGCCAGCAGCCCTTTACCCGGAGGGGGGGGGGAGACCCAGTACTTC
clone_size: -; j_call: TRBJ1-2; d_call: -; v_call: TRBV10-3; cdr3_aa: CAISESTPGGGYTF; cdr3_nt: TGTGCCATCAGTGAGTCGACCCCAGGTGGGGGCTACACCTTC
clone_size: many; j_call: TRBJ1-5; d_call: -; v_call: TRBV6-2/TRBV6-3; cdr3_aa: CASSEGGRGQPQHF; cdr3_nt: TGTGCCAGCAGTGAAGGAGGCCGGGGGCAGCCCCAGCATTTT
clone_size: few; j_call: TRBJ2-4; d_call: -; v_call: TRBV19; cdr3_aa: CASNQGGDGNIQYF; cdr3_nt: TGTGCCAGTAATCAGGGTGGAGATGGGAACATTCAGTACTTC
clone_size: many; j_call: TRBJ1-2; d_call: -; v_call: TRBV7-9; cdr3_aa: CASSLVVAGVYGYTF; cdr3_nt: TGTGCCAGCAGCTTGGTCGTGGCTGGCGTCTATGGCTACACCTTC
clone_size: few; j_call: TRBJ1-1; d_call: TRBD1; v_call: TRBV6-2/TRBV6-3; cdr3_aa: CASSYNGQGREAFF; cdr3_nt: TGTGCCAGCAGTTACAACGGACAGGGGAGGGAAGCTTTCTTT
clone_size: many; j_call: TRBJ1-1; d_call: -; v_call: TRBV28; cdr3_aa: CASITYRHRGGTEAFF; cdr3_nt: TGTGCCAGCATCACCTACAGGCATCGGGGAGGCACTGAAGCTTTCTTT
clone_size: many; j_call: TRBJ2-5; d_call: TRBD1; v_call: TRBV7-9; cdr3_aa: CASSLEDRGETQYF; cdr3_nt: TGTGCCAGCAGCTTAGAGGACAGGGGTGAGACCCAGTACTTC
clone_size: few; j_call: TRBJ1-5; d_call: -; v_call: TRBV5-6; cdr3_aa: CASSNRTHYNQPQHF; cdr3_nt: TGTGCCAGCAGCAACCGGACCCACTACAATCAGCCCCAGCATTTT
clone_size: -; j_call: TRBJ2-5; d_call: -; v_call: TRBV27; cdr3_aa: CASSFWLGGKETQYF; cdr3_nt: TGTGCCAGCAGTTTTTGGTTGGGTGGGAAAGAGACCCAGTACTTC
clone_size: -; j_call: TRBJ2-3; d_call: TRBD1; v_call: TRBV24-1; cdr3_aa: CATSAPTGGRLDTQYF; cdr3_nt: TGTGCCACCAGTGCCCCGACAGGGGGCAGGCTGGATACGCAGTATTTT
clone_size: many; j_call: TRBJ2-3; d_call: TRBD2; v_call: TRBV7-8; cdr3_aa: CASSLGGGGRDTQYF; cdr3_nt: TGTGCCAGCAGCTTAGGTGGGGGGGGGAGAGATACGCAGTATTTT
clone_size: few; j_call: TRBJ1-3; d_call: -; v_call: TRBV12-3/TRBV12-4; cdr3_aa: CASSSLPFSGNTIYF; cdr3_nt: TGTGCCAGCAGTTCCCTCCCATTCTCTGGAAACACCATATATTTT
clone_size: -; j_call: TRBJ1-2; d_call: -; v_call: TRBV4-3; cdr3_aa: CASSQPNQDGYTF; cdr3_nt: TGCGCCAGCAGCCAGCCAAACCAGGATGGCTACACCTTC
clone_size: few; j_call: TRBJ1-5; d_call: -; v_call: TRBV19; cdr3_aa: CASSNYAQGGQPQHF; cdr3_nt: TGTGCCAGTAGTAACTATGCCCAGGGCGGGCAGCCCCAGCATTTT
clone_size: many; j_call: TRBJ2-2; d_call: -; v_call: TRBV10-3; cdr3_aa: CAISENTGELFF; cdr3_nt: TGTGCCATCAGTGAGAACACCGGGGAGCTGTTTTTT
clone_size: many; j_call: TRBJ2-5; d_call: -; v_call: TRBV28; cdr3_aa: CASSSGTHEETQYF; cdr3_nt: TGTGCCAGCAGTTCCGGGACACATGAAGAGACCCAGTACTTC
clone_size: many; j_call: TRBJ1-1; d_call: TRBD1; v_call: TRBV18; cdr3_aa: CASSQGARAEAFF; cdr3_nt: TGTGCCAGCTCACAGGGGGCGCGGGCTGAAGCTTTCTTT
clone_size: many; j_call: TRBJ2-7; d_call: TRBD1; v_call: TRBV11-3; cdr3_aa: CASSLRDSSYEQYF; cdr3_nt: TGTGCCAGCAGCTTAAGGGACAGCAGCTACGAGCAGTACTTC
clone_size: many; j_call: TRBJ2-7; d_call: TRBD1; v_call: TRBV5-1; cdr3_aa: CASSLAGTGSSYEQYF; cdr3_nt: TGCGCCAGCAGCTTGGCGGGGACAGGGTCCTCCTACGAGCAGTACTTC
clone_size: few; j_call: TRBJ1-2; d_call: TRBD1; v_call: TRBV19; cdr3_aa: CASSISQGARYGYTF; cdr3_nt: TGTGCCAGTAGTATCTCACAGGGGGCTCGCTATGGCTACACCTTC
clone_size: few; j_call: TRBJ2-2; d_call: -; v_call: TRBV30; cdr3_aa: CAWSDSRGKNTGELFF; cdr3_nt: TGTGCCTGGAGTGATTCCAGGGGCAAGAACACCGGGGAGCTGTTTTTT
clone_size: -; j_call: TRBJ2-3; d_call: -; v_call: TRBV6-2/TRBV6-3; cdr3_aa: CTSPKTGGSPDTQYF; cdr3_nt: TGTACCAGCCCGAAGACGGGGGGCAGCCCAGATACGCAGTATTTT
clone_size: -; j_call: TRBJ1-1; d_call: -; v_call: TRBV12-3/TRBV12-4; cdr3_aa: CASSSSLTEAFF; cdr3_nt: TGTGCCAGCAGTAGTAGTCTCACTGAAGCTTTCTTT
clone_size: once; j_call: TRBJ2-2; d_call: -; v_call: TRBV30; cdr3_aa: CAWKFQFGGGNTGELLF; cdr3_nt: -
clone_size: many; j_call: TRBJ2-5; d_call: TRBD2; v_call: TRBV6-2/TRBV6-3; cdr3_aa: CASSEVGGGQETQYF; cdr3_nt: TGTGCCAGCAGTGAAGTCGGGGGGGGGCAAGAGACCCAGTACTTC
clone_size: many; j_call: TRBJ1-2; d_call: -; v_call: TRBV20-1; cdr3_aa: CSASSNYGYTF; cdr3_nt: TGCAGTGCGTCTTCTAACTATGGCTACACCTTC
clone_size: many; j_call: TRBJ1-1; d_call: TRBD1; v_call: TRBV2; cdr3_aa: CASTDRGMNTEAFF; cdr3_nt: TGTGCCAGCACGGACAGGGGGATGAACACTGAAGCTTTCTTT
clone_size: -; j_call: TRBJ2-3; d_call: TRBD2; v_call: TRBV6-5; cdr3_aa: CASSYSSGPSTDTQYF; cdr3_nt: TGTGCCAGCAGTTACTCTAGCGGGCCCAGCACAGATACGCAGTATTTT